This TCR beta chain emerged from a study of beta chain features in type 1 diabetes. Expressed TCRB transcripts were sequenced, since all the RNA that had been isolated was reverse transcribed. Clones were sequenced by immunoSEQ multiplex PCR, and TCRdb holds only the in-frame ones, with some missing. The repertoire has nearly 250,000 clones, 68% of them found once; the top ten carry 0.053%. Per germline, CDR1 SGHNT and CDR2 YYREEE (reference sequence). V shed 4 bases and J 2 bases; nucleotides not matched to a gene: 9. This CDR3 is 15 amino acids long. The receptor comes from a man aged 25 to 40 in good health. The chain carries TRBV5-4 and TRBJ2-7; 7 bases line up with TRBD2. Specimen: naive CD4+ T cells from blood. CDR3 bases: TGTGCCAGCAGCCAAAGACTAGCTGGCCCCTACGAGCAGTACTTC. Translating it yields CASSQRLAGPYEQYF.